This TCR beta chain was sequenced during a study of T cell changes during pregnancy in multiple sclerosis. Germline V gene sequence: CDR1 SGHDN, CDR2 FVKESK. V shed 1 base and J shed 2 bases, with 14 bases lying between them. This CDR3 is built from 16 residues. Sequencing was performed with immunoSEQ multiplex PCR; in TCRdb, only in-frame clones are kept and a portion is missing. In the table there are 100,000 to 110,000 clones, about 92% of which are singletons. The sequence was collected from a female donor with multiple sclerosis, enrolled in a pregnancy study. The chain links TRBV14 to TRBJ1-1; D gene ambiguous. Here the sequenced sample was peripheral blood, taken after pregnancy. The CDR3 protein is CASSQGGRGSNTEAFF. CDR3 coding DNA: TGTGCCAGCAGCCAAGGTGGTCGAGGTTCCAACACTGAAGCTTTCTTT. The full variable domain, completed using reference TRBV14 and TRBJ1-1, is EAGVTQFPSHSVIEKGQTVTLRCDPISGHDNLYWYRRVMGKEIKFLLHFVKESKQDESGMPNNRFLAERTGGTYSTLKVQPAELEDSGVYFCASSQGGRGSNTEAFFGQGTRLTVV.